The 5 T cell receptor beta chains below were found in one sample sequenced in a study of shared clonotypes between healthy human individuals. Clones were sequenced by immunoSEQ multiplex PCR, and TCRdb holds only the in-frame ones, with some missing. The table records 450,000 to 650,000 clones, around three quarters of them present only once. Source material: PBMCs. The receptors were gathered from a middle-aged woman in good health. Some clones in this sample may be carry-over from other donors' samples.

The CDR3 DNA follows: TGTGCCAGCAGCGCCACATCCTACAATGAGCAGTTCTTC. Translation: CASSATSYNEQFF. The chain employs TRBV7-3 and TRBJ2-1; no definite D call. The CDR3 runs 13 residues. Germline CDR1 reads SGHTA; CDR2 reads FQGTGA. V was cut by 5 bases and J by 1 base, with 6 bases left in between.

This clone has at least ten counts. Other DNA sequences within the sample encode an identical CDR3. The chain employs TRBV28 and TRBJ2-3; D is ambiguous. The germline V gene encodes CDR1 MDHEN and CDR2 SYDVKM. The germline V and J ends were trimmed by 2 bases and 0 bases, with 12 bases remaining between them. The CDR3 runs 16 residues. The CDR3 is CASSLMGTTSTDTQYF. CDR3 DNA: TGTGCCAGCAGTTTAATGGGTACTACTAGCACAGATACGCAGTATTTT.

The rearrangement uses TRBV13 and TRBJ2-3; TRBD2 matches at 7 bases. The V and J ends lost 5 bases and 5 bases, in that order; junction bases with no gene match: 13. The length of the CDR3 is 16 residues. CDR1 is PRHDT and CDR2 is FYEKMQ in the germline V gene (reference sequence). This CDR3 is CASSGGGGLGRDTQYF. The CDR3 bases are TGTGCCAGCAGCGGTGGGGGTGGACTAGGGAGAGATACGCAGTATTTT.

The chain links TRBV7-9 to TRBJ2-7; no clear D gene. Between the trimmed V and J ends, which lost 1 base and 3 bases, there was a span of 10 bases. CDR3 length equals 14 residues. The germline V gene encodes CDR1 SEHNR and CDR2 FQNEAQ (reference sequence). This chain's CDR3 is CASSLGQERYEQYF. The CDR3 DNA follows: TGTGCCAGCAGCTTAGGGCAAGAACGCTACGAGCAGTACTTC.

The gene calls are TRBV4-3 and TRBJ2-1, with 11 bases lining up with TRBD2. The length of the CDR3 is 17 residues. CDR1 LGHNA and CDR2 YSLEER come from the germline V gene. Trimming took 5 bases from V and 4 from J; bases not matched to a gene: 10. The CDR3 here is CASSADRLAGGYNEQFF. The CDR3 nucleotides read TGCGCCAGCAGCGCCGACCGCCTAGCGGGAGGATACAATGAGCAGTTCTTC.